A selection of T cell receptor beta chains follows, all from one sample in a study of blood T cell repertoires in COVID-19. Repertoires were generated with immunoSEQ multiplex PCR, while TCRdb's copy carries only in-frame clones and drops some. This table has some 170,000 clones, around nine tenths appearing once. The sequenced material came from peripheral blood. The source is a man in his sixties with active or convalescent COVID-19. The CDR3 runs from the conserved cysteine through the conserved F or W. Fields, in order: J gene, D gene, V gene, clone size, CDR3 protein, CDR3 DNA. The D gene is left open where the match is weak. Only some rows state a clone size, as once, few, many or a class for expanded clones.

j_call: TRBJ1-2; d_call: .; v_call: TRBV28; clone_size: once; cdr3_aa: CASSLGGVRGNGYTF; cdr3_nt: TGTGCCAGCAGTTTAGGTGGGGTGCGGGGAAATGGCTACACCTTC
j_call: TRBJ2-1; d_call: .; v_call: TRBV18; clone_size: .; cdr3_aa: CASSPEVGEQFF; cdr3_nt: TGTGCCAGCTCACCAGAGGTAGGCGAGCAGTTCTTC
j_call: TRBJ2-7; d_call: .; v_call: TRBV4-1; clone_size: .; cdr3_aa: CASSPPGDYEQYF; cdr3_nt: TGCGCCAGCAGCCCCCCGGGGGACTACGAGCAGTACTTC
j_call: TRBJ2-1; d_call: .; v_call: TRBV6-5; clone_size: .; cdr3_aa: CASSRTAYNEQFF; cdr3_nt: TGTGCCAGCAGTCGGACAGCGTACAATGAGCAGTTCTTC
j_call: TRBJ1-1; d_call: .; v_call: TRBV5-1; clone_size: .; cdr3_aa: CASRQTTNTEAFF; cdr3_nt: TGCGCCAGCAGGCAAACCACAAACACTGAAGCTTTCTTT
j_call: TRBJ2-2; d_call: .; v_call: TRBV5-1; clone_size: once; cdr3_aa: CASSFPNTNTGELFF; cdr3_nt: TGCGCCAGCAGCTTCCCCAACACAAACACCGGGGAGCTGTTTTTT
j_call: TRBJ1-1; d_call: TRBD1; v_call: TRBV10-3; clone_size: few; cdr3_aa: CAINHQGAGNTEAFF; cdr3_nt: TGTGCCATCAACCATCAGGGGGCTGGTAACACTGAAGCTTTCTTT
j_call: TRBJ1-1; d_call: .; v_call: TRBV14; clone_size: .; cdr3_aa: CASSRQENTEAFF; cdr3_nt: TGTGCCAGCAGCCGCCAGGAGAACACTGAAGCTTTCTTT
j_call: TRBJ2-2; d_call: .; v_call: TRBV6-2/TRBV6-3; clone_size: .; cdr3_aa: CASSYYRNTGELFF; cdr3_nt: TGTGCCAGCAGTTACTACAGGAACACCGGGGAGCTGTTTTTT
j_call: TRBJ1-4; d_call: TRBD1; v_call: TRBV5-4; clone_size: .; cdr3_aa: CASSGGQGRSLNEKLFF; cdr3_nt: TGTGCCAGCAGCGGGGGACAGGGTAGGAGCCTAAATGAAAAACTGTTTTTT
j_call: TRBJ1-1; d_call: .; v_call: TRBV6-4; clone_size: .; cdr3_aa: CASSDSNKGLTEAFF; cdr3_nt: TGTGCCAGCAGTGACTCAAATAAGGGACTCACTGAAGCTTTCTTT
j_call: TRBJ1-5; d_call: .; v_call: TRBV18; clone_size: .; cdr3_aa: CASSHGPGQGGQPQHF; cdr3_nt: TGTGCCAGCTCGCACGGACCCGGGCAGGGAGGTCAGCCCCAGCATTTT
j_call: TRBJ2-7; d_call: TRBD2; v_call: TRBV19; clone_size: .; cdr3_aa: CASSKIRTSGRTYEQYF; cdr3_nt: TGTGCCAGTAGCAAAATACGGACTAGCGGGAGGACGTACGAGCAGTACTTC
j_call: TRBJ1-1; d_call: .; v_call: TRBV29-1; clone_size: .; cdr3_aa: CSVPIGGLTEAFF; cdr3_nt: TGCAGCGTCCCTATCGGGGGGCTGACTGAAGCTTTCTTT
j_call: TRBJ1-1; d_call: TRBD1; v_call: TRBV30; clone_size: .; cdr3_aa: CAWGTGTNTEAFF; cdr3_nt: TGTGCCTGGGGGACAGGGACGAACACTGAAGCTTTCTTT
j_call: TRBJ1-2; d_call: TRBD1; v_call: TRBV5-1; clone_size: once; cdr3_aa: CASSLSPGTGPNYGYTF; cdr3_nt: TGCGCCAGCAGCTTGAGCCCCGGGACAGGGCCGAACTATGGCTACACCTTC
j_call: TRBJ2-7; d_call: TRBD1; v_call: TRBV5-6; clone_size: .; cdr3_aa: CASSTVGQGSYEQYF; cdr3_nt: TGTGCCAGCAGCACGGTGGGACAGGGGTCCTACGAGCAGTACTTC
j_call: TRBJ2-6; d_call: TRBD2; v_call: TRBV28; clone_size: .; cdr3_aa: CASSLVSGGATGANVLTF; cdr3_nt: TGTGCCAGCAGTTTAGTGAGCGGGGGGGCTACTGGGGCCAACGTCCTGACTTTC
j_call: TRBJ2-1; d_call: .; v_call: TRBV10-2; clone_size: .; cdr3_aa: CASSDFVGALSYNEQFF; cdr3_nt: TGCGCCAGCAGTGACTTCGTGGGGGCCCTCTCCTACAATGAGCAGTTCTTC